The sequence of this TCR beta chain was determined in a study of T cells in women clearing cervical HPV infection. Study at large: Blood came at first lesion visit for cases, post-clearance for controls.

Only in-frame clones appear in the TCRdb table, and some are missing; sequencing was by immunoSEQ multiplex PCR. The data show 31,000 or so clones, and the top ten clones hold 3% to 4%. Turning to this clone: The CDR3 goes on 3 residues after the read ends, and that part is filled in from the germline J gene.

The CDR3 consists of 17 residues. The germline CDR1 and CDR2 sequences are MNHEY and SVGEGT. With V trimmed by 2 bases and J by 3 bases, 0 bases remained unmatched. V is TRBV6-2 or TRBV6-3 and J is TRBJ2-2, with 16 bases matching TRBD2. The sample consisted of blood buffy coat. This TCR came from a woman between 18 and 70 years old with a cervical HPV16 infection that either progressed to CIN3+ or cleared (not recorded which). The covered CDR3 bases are TGTGCCAGCAGTTACGGGACTAGCGGGAGGGACACCGGGGAG. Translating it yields CASSYGTSGRDTGE. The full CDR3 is CASSYGTSGRDTGELFF.